These 32 T cell receptor beta chains were all obtained from the same sample, sequenced in a study of T cell changes during pregnancy in multiple sclerosis. Sequencing used immunoSEQ multiplex PCR; TCRdb keeps in-frame clones, though not all of them. The sample includes 20,000 to 25,000 clones, approximately 80% seen only once; the top ten take 15% to 19%. This specimen was CD8+ T cells from peripheral blood mononuclear cells, taken in the first trimester of pregnancy. The receptors originated from a female donor in good health, enrolled as a control in a pregnancy study.

The chain combines TRBV6-1 with TRBJ2-1, with 11 bases lining up with TRBD2. V was clipped by 5 bases and J by 5 bases; unmatched bases: 5. The germline V gene has CDR1 MNHNS and CDR2 SASEGT. The CDR3 is made up of 15 amino acids. The DNA for the CDR3 is TGTGCCAGCAGTAAGACTAGCGGGGACCACAATGAGCAGTTCTTC. Translation gives CASSKTSGDHNEQFF.

The genes are TRBV27 and TRBJ2-5, with 9 bases that match TRBD2. The CDR3 covers 14 residues. CDR1 MNHEY and CDR2 SMNVEV come from the germline V gene (reference sequence). V shed 6 bases, J shed 7 bases, and the junction held 9 bases outside the gene matches. The CDR3 loop reads CASSPGLASSTQYF. In nucleotides, the CDR3 is TGTGCCAGCAGCCCGGGACTAGCCTCGTCGACCCAGTACTTC.

V gene TRBV27 combines with J gene TRBJ1-2; 9 bases fit TRBD1. Trimming cost V 5 bases and J 4 bases; bases outside gene matches: 8. Germline V lookup: CDR1 MNHEY, CDR2 SMNVEV (reference sequence). CDR3 size: 15 residues. CDR3 sequence: CASSPSGQGLYGYTF. The CDR3 bases are TGTGCCAGCAGTCCCTCGGGACAGGGCCTCTATGGCTACACCTTC.

The chain is built from TRBV18 and TRBJ1-1; 9 bases line up with TRBD1. CDR1 and CDR2 from the germline V gene are KGHSH and LQKENI. This CDR3 is 14 amino acids long. With V trimmed by 3 bases and J by 7 bases, 6 bases remained unmatched. The CDR3 loop reads CASSPTGGNGEAFF. In DNA form, the CDR3 reads TGTGCCAGCTCACCGACAGGGGGGAACGGTGAAGCTTTCTTT.

The chain uses TRBV6-1 and TRBJ1-5; 12 nucleotides match TRBD1. Germline V CDR1 and CDR2: MNHNS, SASEGT. The trim removed 8 bases at V and 6 bases at J, leaving 8 bases unmatched. The CDR3 spans 15 residues. The CDR3 region is CASCQGTGGSQPQHF. The CDR3 region has the DNA TGTGCCAGCTGCCAGGGGACAGGGGGCTCTCAGCCCCAGCATTTT.

This clone was observed a single time. This chain uses TRBV7-9 with TRBJ2-7; 8 nucleotides agree with TRBD1. This CDR3 spans 15 amino acids. V lost 4 bases and J lost 6; bases outside the gene matches: 11. Germline V gene lookup returns CDR1 SEHNR and CDR2 FQNEAQ (reference sequence). CDR3 loop: CASSYRGAAWGEQYF. Written as DNA, the CDR3 is TGTGCCAGCAGCTACAGGGGGGCGGCTTGGGGCGAGCAGTACTTC.

This clone was found a few times. The genes are TRBV13 and TRBJ1-5, with D possibly TRBD1 on 6 matching bases. The CDR3 totals 15 residues. V was cut by 3 bases and J by 2 bases, with 11 bases left in between. Per the germline V gene, CDR1 is PRHDT and CDR2 is FYEKMQ (reference sequence). In DNA form, the CDR3 reads TGTGCCAGCAGCTTCCGGGGGGCTGGCAATCAGCCCCAGCATTTT. Translating it yields CASSFRGAGNQPQHF.

The chain is built from TRBV10-3 and TRBJ1-5, with TRBD1 matching over 8 bases. V was clipped by 3 bases and J by 0 bases; unmatched bases: 4. The CDR3 contains 16 residues. CDR1 is ENHRY and CDR2 is SYGVKD in the germline V gene. CDR3 sequence reads: CAISETDRDSNQPQHF. The CDR3 nucleotides are TGTGCCATCAGTGAAACGGACAGGGATAGCAATCAGCCCCAGCATTTT.

V gene TRBV6-6 combines with J gene TRBJ2-5; 13 bases are shared with TRBD2. The germline CDR1 and CDR2 sequences are MNHNY and SVGAGI (reference sequence). This CDR3 spans 14 amino acids. The ends lost 6 bases at V and 2 bases at J; junction bases unmatched: 0. In DNA form, the CDR3 reads TGTGCCAGCAGGACTAGCGGGGGGCAAGAGACCCAGTACTTC. This sequence encodes CASRTSGGQETQYF.

Turning to this clone: Relative to the germline gene, one junction end is altered; a read error may explain this. The chain carries TRBV11-2 and TRBJ2-1; 9 bases fit TRBD1. Germline loops: CDR1 SGHAT, CDR2 FQNNGV. CDR3 length: 13 amino acids. CDR3: CASSSRGDRGWLF. The CDR3 DNA reads as TGTGCCAGCAGCTCCAGAGGTGACAGGGGGTGGCTCTTC. Combining the CDR3 with reference TRBV11-2 and TRBJ2-1 gives the whole variable domain EAGVAQSPRYKIIEKRQSVAFWCNPISGHATLYWYQQILGQGPKLLIQFQNNGVVDDSQLPKDRFSAERLKGVDSTLKIQPAKLEDSAVYLCASSSRGDRGWLFGPGTRLTVL.

The chain uses TRBV15 and TRBJ2-5, with 11 bases matching TRBD2. The V segment lost 0 bases and the J segment 13 bases; nucleotides outside the gene matches: 4. The CDR3 length is 13 residues. Germline V lookup: CDR1 LNHNV, CDR2 YYDKDF (reference sequence). This chain's CDR3 is CATSRDNSGGAYF. CDR3 bases: TGTGCCACCAGCAGAGATAATAGCGGGGGGGCGTACTTC.

The chain uses TRBV29-1 and TRBJ1-2, with no clear D. The V and J ends lost 4 bases and 8 bases respectively, with 11 bases between them. CDR3 length: 11 residues. Per the germline V gene, CDR1 is SQVTM and CDR2 is ANQGSEA. The CDR3 spells CSVAEASGYTF. CDR3 nucleotide sequence: TGCAGCGTTGCGGAGGCGTCGGGCTACACCTTC. The variable domain in full, completed from reference TRBV29-1 and TRBJ1-2, reads SAVISQKPSRDICQRGTSLTIQCQVDSQVTMMFWYRQQPGQSLTLIATANQGSEATYESGFVIDKFPISRPNLTFSTLTVSNMSPEDSSIYLCSVAEASGYTFGSGTRLTVV.

This chain joins TRBV6-5 and TRBJ2-7; D is uncertain. The CDR3 spans 13 residues. V shed 2 bases and J shed 2 bases, with 7 bases lying between them. Germline assignment: CDR1 MNHEY and CDR2 SVGAGI. The CDR3 reads CASSYRRTYEQYF. In DNA form, the CDR3 reads TGTGCCAGCAGTTACAGGCGGACCTACGAGCAGTACTTC.

V is TRBV4-1 and J is TRBJ1-1, with D possibly matching TRBD1 (5 bases). CDR1 is MGHRA, CDR2 YSYEKL, per germline. This CDR3 is 15 amino acids long. V was pared by 1 base and J by 5 bases, with 14 bases between. The CDR3 region is CASSQGLGRATEAFF. The CDR3 DNA follows: TGCGCCAGCAGCCAAGGGCTCGGCAGGGCGACTGAAGCTTTCTTT.

This clone appeared a single time. The chain has TRBV7-3 and TRBJ2-1, with a weak D call TRBD1 (5 bases). Germline V CDR1 and CDR2: SGHTA, FQGTGA. Trimming removed 4 bases at V and 8 bases at J, with 12 bases between. The CDR3 consists of 13 residues. Written as DNA, the CDR3 is TGTGCCAGCAGCTCTGGTAGGGGCGATGAGCAGTTCTTC. Translating it yields CASSSGRGDEQFF.

This rearrangement joins TRBV5-1 to TRBJ2-3, with 9 bases lining up with TRBD1. The trim removed 8 bases at V and 2 bases at J, leaving 6 bases unmatched. The CDR3 is 14 amino acids. CDR1 and CDR2 (germline): SGHRS, YFSETQ. The CDR3 loop is CASRGDRVTDTQYF. The CDR3 DNA is TGCGCCAGTCGAGGGGACAGGGTCACAGATACGCAGTATTTT. Based on the CDR3 plus reference TRBV5-1 and TRBJ2-3, the full variable domain is KAGVTQTPRYLIKTRGQQVTLSCSPISGHRSVSWYQQTPGQGLQFLFEYFSETQRNKGNFPGRFSGRQFSNSRSEMNVSTLELGDSALYLCASRGDRVTDTQYFGPGTRLTVL.

The V and J genes are TRBV23-1 and TRBJ2-7; 9 nucleotides match TRBD1. TRBV23-1 counts as an open reading frame of uncertain function. J lost 12 bases, V lost 2 bases, and 8 bases had no gene match. The CDR3 consists of 13 residues. CDR3 coding DNA: TGCGCCAGCAGTCAAAGGACAGGGGACTTACCGTACTTC. Translation gives CASSQRTGDLPYF.

A few counts support this clone. The J gene is TRBJ1-5, the V gene TRBV14; D ambiguous. Per the germline V gene, CDR1 is SGHDN and CDR2 is FVKESK. The V end was cut by 4 bases, the J end by 4 bases, with 14 bases between. The CDR3 consists of 15 residues. CDR3 sequence: CASSPGISTNQPQHF. In nucleotides, the CDR3 is TGTGCCAGCAGCCCCGGGATATCTACAAATCAGCCCCAGCATTTT.

The V gene is TRBV29-1, the J gene TRBJ2-1, with a tentative D call TRBD1 (8 bases). The length of the CDR3 is 12 residues. Germline-derived CDR1 and CDR2 are SQVTM and ANQGSEA. V lost 7 bases to trimming and J lost 10 bases, with 17 bases between them. CDR3 nucleotides: TGCAGCGCAGCGGGACAGGTCCGAGAGCAGTTCTTC. It is translated as CSAAGQVREQFF.

The chain links TRBV10-3 to TRBJ2-2; no definite D call. The ends were cut back, 3 bases at V and 4 bases at J, with 12 bases in the middle. The germline V gene encodes CDR1 ENHRY and CDR2 SYGVKD. CDR3 length: 15 residues. CDR3: CAISDGARGTGELFF. DNA for the CDR3: TGTGCCATCAGTGACGGAGCTCGTGGCACCGGGGAGCTGTTTTTT.

The genes are TRBV9 and TRBJ1-4; the match to TRBD1 covers 9 bases. Germline V gene data show CDR1 as SGDLS and CDR2 as YYNGEE. V was clipped by 0 bases and J by 9 bases; unmatched bases: 6. The CDR3 extends over 15 amino acids. The CDR3 DNA sequence: TGTGCCAGCAGCGTAGATGGGACAGGGCGCCAAAAACTGTTTTTT. It codes for CASSVDGTGRQKLFF.

The gene calls are TRBV9 and TRBJ2-2, with no clear D. CDR3 length: 17 residues. The germline V gene has CDR1 SGDLS and CDR2 YYNGEE. Trimming removed 3 bases from V and 2 bases from J, with 17 bases in between. CDR3 nucleotides: TGTGCCAGCAGCGAGTCCCCGGTTGAGATAAACACCGGGGAGCTGTTTTTT. Its translation is CASSESPVEINTGELFF.

V is TRBV29-1 and J is TRBJ2-7; TRBD2 matches 9 bases. The CDR3 runs 12 residues. Germline values: CDR1 SQVTM, CDR2 ANQGSEA. Trimming cost V 4 bases and J 6 bases; bases outside gene matches: 4. The CDR3 nucleotides are TGCAGCGTTGGGGGCGGGAGGGGCGAGCAGTACTTC. Translation: CSVGGGRGEQYF.

CDR3 in amino acids: CASSQHPTSGQETQYF. The CDR3 region has the DNA TGCGCCAGCAGCCAACACCCGACTAGCGGACAAGAGACCCAGTACTTC. The chain has TRBV4-1 and TRBJ2-5; TRBD2 matches 9 bases. CDR1 is MGHRA, CDR2 YSYEKL, per germline. V lost 2 bases and J lost 2; bases outside the gene matches: 6. CDR3 size: 16 residues.

CDR3 region: CASSLWTYVYNEQFF. The CDR3 coding sequence is TGTGCCAGCAGCTTATGGACATACGTCTACAATGAGCAGTTCTTC. The V call is TRBV7-2, the J call TRBJ2-1; a weak D match, TRBD1 (5 bases). Trimming pared 2 bases from V and 3 bases from J, leaving 11 bases between. The germline gives CDR1 SGHTA, CDR2 FQGNSA. CDR3 length equals 15 residues.

The CDR3 nucleotides are TGTGCCAGCAGATCTTGGGAAACTAGCGGGAGAATTATCGGCTCCTACGAGCAGTACTTC. As protein: CASRSWETSGRIIGSYEQYF. The chain has TRBV27 and TRBJ2-7, with 11 bases fitting TRBD2. The CDR3 sequence is 20 residues long. V trimming: 6 bases; J trimming: 0 bases; junction bases outside the gene matches: 19. Per the germline V gene, CDR1 is MNHEY and CDR2 is SMNVEV (reference sequence).

The chain employs TRBV4-3 and TRBJ1-3; D not resolved. Germline V CDR1 and CDR2: LGHNA, YSLEER. This CDR3 is 15 amino acids long. Trimming took 1 base from V and 4 from J, leaving 11 bases between them. CDR3 coding DNA: TGCGCCAGCAGCCAAGGCGGTGGGTGGGGAAACACCATATATTTT. Translated: CASSQGGGWGNTIYF.

The chain links TRBV27 to TRBJ1-5; D ambiguous. Trimming left V 5 bases short and J 5 bases short, with 10 bases between. This CDR3 region has 13 residues. Germline values: CDR1 MNHEY, CDR2 SMNVEV (reference sequence). The CDR3 is CASSTAWHQPQHF. CDR3 in DNA: TGTGCCAGCAGTACCGCTTGGCATCAGCCCCAGCATTTT.

The V gene is TRBV30, the J gene TRBJ1-2; 7 bases align to TRBD1. In germline, CDR1 is GTSNPN, CDR2 SVGIG (reference sequence). With V trimmed by 1 base and J by 8 bases, 7 bases remained unmatched. This CDR3 region has 13 residues. CDR3 sequence reads: CAWSEGAPGGYTF. CDR3 nucleotide sequence: TGTGCCTGGAGTGAGGGGGCCCCAGGGGGCTACACCTTC.

This chain links TRBV25-1 with TRBJ2-1; D perhaps matches TRBD2 (6 bases). The germline V gene encodes CDR1 MGHDK and CDR2 SYGVNS. This CDR3 contains 13 residues. The CDR3 region is CSTGLGSYNEQFF. The CDR3 nucleotides are TGTTCAACGGGACTCGGCTCCTACAATGAGCAGTTCTTC.

The chain is built from TRBV6-1 and TRBJ1-2; 10 nucleotides agree with TRBD1. The V and J ends lost 2 bases and 2 bases, in that order; junction bases with no gene match: 11. Germline V gene sequence: CDR1 MNHNS, CDR2 SASEGT. The CDR3 loop spans 18 amino acids. CDR3 in amino acids: CASSELGTGAIKNYGYTF. CDR3 DNA: TGTGCCAGCAGTGAACTCGGGACAGGGGCTATTAAGAACTATGGCTACACCTTC.

The chain couples TRBV5-6 to TRBJ2-2; D remains unclear. The CDR3 extends over 12 amino acids. V was clipped by 2 bases and J by 6 bases, with 5 bases between them. In germline, CDR1 is SGHDT, CDR2 YYEEEE. CDR3 DNA: TGTGCCAGCAGCTTCATAGCCGGGGAGCTGTTTTTT. This gives the protein CASSFIAGELFF.